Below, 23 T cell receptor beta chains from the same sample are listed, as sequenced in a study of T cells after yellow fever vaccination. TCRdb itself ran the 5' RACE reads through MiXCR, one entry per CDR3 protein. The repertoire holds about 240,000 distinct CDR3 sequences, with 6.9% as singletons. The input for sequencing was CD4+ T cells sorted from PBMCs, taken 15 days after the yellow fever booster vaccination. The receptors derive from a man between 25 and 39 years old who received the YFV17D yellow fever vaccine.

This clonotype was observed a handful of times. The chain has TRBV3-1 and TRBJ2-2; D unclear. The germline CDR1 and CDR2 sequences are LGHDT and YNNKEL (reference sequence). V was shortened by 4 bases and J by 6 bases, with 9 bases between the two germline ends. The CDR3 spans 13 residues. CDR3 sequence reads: CASSPLRPGELFF. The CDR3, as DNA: TGTGCCAGCAGCCCCCTCCGTCCCGGGGAGCTGTTTTTT.

The CDR3 spells CATSSALPVYNEQFF. For the CDR3, the DNA is TGTGCCACCAGCTCGGCCCTTCCGGTTTACAATGAGCAGTTCTTC. This chain connects TRBV15 to TRBJ2-1; D is unclear. Germline CDR1 and CDR2: LNHNV and YYDKDF (reference sequence). V dropped 5 bases and J dropped 4 bases, with 15 bases sitting between them. The CDR3 runs to 15 residues.

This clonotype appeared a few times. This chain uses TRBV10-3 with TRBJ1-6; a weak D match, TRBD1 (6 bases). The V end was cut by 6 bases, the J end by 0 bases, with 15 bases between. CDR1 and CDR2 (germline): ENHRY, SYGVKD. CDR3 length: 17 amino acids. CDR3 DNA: TGTGCCATCAGGGCTACAGGGCCAAGCTCCTATAATTCACCCCTCCACTTT. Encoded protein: CAIRATGPSSYNSPLHF.

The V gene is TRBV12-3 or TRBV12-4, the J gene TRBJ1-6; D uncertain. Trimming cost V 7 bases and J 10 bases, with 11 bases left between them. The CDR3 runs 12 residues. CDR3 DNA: TGTGCCAGCATGGCGGCGGGATCACCCCTCCACTTT. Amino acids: CASMAAGSPLHF.

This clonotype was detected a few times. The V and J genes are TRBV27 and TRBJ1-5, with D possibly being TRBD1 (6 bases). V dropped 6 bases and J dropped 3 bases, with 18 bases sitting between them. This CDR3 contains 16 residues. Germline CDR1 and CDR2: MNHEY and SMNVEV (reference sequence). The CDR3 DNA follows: TGTGCCAGCAGACCCGCCGGGGGGGCTAACAATCAGCCCCAGCATTTT. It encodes CASRPAGGANNQPQHF.

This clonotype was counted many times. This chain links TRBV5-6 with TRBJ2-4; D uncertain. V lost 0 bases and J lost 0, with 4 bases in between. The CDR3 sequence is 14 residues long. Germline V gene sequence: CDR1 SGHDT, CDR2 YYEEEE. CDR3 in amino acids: CASSLGVAKNIQYF. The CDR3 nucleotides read TGTGCCAGCAGCTTGGGAGTAGCCAAAAACATTCAGTACTTC.

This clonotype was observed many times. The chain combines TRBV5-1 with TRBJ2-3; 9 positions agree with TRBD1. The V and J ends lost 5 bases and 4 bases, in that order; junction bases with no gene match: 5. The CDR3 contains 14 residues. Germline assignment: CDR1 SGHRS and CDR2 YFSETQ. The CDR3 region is CASSHRTGADTQYF. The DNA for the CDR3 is TGCGCCAGCAGTCATCGGACAGGGGCAGATACGCAGTATTTT.

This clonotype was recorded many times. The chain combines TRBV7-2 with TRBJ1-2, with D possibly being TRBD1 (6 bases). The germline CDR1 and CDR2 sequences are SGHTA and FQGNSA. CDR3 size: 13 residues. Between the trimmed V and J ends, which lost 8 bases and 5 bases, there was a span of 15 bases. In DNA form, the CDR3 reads TGTGCCAGCTCACCGGGCCAGGGGTATGGCTACACCTTC. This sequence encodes CASSPGQGYGYTF.

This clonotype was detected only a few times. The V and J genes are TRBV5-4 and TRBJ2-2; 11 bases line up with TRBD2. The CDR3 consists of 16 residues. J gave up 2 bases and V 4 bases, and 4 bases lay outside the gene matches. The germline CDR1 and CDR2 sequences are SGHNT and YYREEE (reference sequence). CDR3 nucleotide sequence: TGTGCCAGCAGCAAAGGGACTAGCGGAAACACCGGGGAGCTGTTTTTT. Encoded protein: CASSKGTSGNTGELFF.

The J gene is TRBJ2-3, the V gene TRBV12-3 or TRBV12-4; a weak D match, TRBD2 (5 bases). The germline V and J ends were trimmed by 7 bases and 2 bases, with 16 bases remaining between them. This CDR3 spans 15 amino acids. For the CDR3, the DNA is TGTGCCAGCACCTCCAGACTATATCACACAGATACGCAGTATTTT. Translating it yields CASTSRLYHTDTQYF.

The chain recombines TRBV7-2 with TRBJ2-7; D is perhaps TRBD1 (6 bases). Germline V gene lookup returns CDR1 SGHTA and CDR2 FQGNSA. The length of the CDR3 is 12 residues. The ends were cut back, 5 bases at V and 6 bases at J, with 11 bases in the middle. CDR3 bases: TGTGCCAGCAGCCTAGGGGGAACCGAGCAGTACTTC. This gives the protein CASSLGGTEQYF.

CDR3 DNA: TGTGCCAGCAGCTACCCGGGGTATGGCTACACCTTC. This sequence encodes CASSYPGYGYTF. The chain carries TRBV7-2 and TRBJ1-2, with D unclear. The CDR3 is made up of 12 amino acids. Germline-derived CDR1 and CDR2 are SGHTA and FQGNSA. The ends were cut back, 4 bases at V and 5 bases at J, with 8 bases in the middle.

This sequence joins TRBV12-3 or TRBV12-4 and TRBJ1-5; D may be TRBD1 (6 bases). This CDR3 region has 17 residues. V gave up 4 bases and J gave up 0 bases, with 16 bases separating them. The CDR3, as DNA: TGTGCCAGCAGTTATCACGTGGGACACCTTAGCAATCAGCCCCAGCATTTT. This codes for CASSYHVGHLSNQPQHF.

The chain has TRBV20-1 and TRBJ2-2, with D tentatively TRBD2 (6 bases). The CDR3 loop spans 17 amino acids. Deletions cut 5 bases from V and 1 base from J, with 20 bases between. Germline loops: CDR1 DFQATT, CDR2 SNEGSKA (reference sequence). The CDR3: CSALPPIEGGNTGELFF. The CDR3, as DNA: TGCAGTGCTCTCCCCCCTATTGAGGGAGGGAACACCGGGGAGCTGTTTTTT.

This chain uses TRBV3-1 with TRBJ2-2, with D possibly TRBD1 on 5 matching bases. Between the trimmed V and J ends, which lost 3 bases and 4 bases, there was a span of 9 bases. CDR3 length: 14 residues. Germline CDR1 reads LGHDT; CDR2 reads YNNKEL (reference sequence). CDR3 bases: TGTGCCAGCAGCCACGCCAGGGTCACCGGGGAGCTGTTTTTT. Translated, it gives CASSHARVTGELFF.

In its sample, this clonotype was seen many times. The CDR3 loop is CASSPGLAENYEQYF. The CDR3 coding sequence is TGTGCCAGCAGCCCCGGCTTAGCGGAGAACTACGAGCAGTACTTC. The chain carries TRBV9 and TRBJ2-7; a weak D match, TRBD2 (6 bases). CDR1 SGDLS and CDR2 YYNGEE come from the germline V gene. This CDR3 comprises 15 residues. Trimming removed 4 bases at V and 3 bases at J, with 17 bases between.

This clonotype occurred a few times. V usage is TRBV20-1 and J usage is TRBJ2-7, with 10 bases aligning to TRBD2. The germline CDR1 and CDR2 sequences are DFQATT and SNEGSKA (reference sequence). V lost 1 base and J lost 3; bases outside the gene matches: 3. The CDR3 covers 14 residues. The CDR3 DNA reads TGCAGTGCTAGAGCGGCTAGCGGGAGCTACGAGCAGTACTTC. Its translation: CSARAASGSYEQYF.

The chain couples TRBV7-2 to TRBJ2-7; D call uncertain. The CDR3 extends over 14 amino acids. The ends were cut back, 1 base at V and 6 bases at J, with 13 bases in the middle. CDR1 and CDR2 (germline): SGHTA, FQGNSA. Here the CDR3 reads CASSLDAISGEQYF. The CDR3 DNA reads TGTGCCAGCAGCTTAGACGCTATTAGTGGCGAGCAGTACTTC.

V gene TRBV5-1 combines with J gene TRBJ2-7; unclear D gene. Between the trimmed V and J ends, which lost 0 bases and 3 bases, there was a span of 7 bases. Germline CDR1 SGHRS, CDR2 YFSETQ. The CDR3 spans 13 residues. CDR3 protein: CASSLATYYEQYF. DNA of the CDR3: TGCGCCAGCAGCTTGGCCACCTACTACGAGCAGTACTTC. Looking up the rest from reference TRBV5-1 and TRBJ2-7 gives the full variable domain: KAGVTQTPRYLIKTRGQQVTLSCSPISGHRSVSWYQQTPGQGLQFLFEYFSETQRNKGNFPGRFSGRQFSNSRSEMNVSTLELGDSALYLCASSLATYYEQYFGPGTRLTVT.

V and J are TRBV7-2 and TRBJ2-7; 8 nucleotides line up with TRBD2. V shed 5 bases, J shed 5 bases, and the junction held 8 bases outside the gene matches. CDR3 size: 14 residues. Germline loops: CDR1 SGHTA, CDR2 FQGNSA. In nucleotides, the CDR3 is TGTGCCAGCAGCCTTGGACTAGCAAGTAACGAGCAGTACTTC. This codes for CASSLGLASNEQYF.

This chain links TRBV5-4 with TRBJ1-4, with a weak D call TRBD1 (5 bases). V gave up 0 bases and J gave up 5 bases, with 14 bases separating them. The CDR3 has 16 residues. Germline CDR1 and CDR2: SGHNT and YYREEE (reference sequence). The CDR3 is CASSLGGSGSNEKLFF. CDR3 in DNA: TGTGCCAGCAGCTTGGGGGGGTCTGGGTCGAATGAAAAACTGTTTTTT.

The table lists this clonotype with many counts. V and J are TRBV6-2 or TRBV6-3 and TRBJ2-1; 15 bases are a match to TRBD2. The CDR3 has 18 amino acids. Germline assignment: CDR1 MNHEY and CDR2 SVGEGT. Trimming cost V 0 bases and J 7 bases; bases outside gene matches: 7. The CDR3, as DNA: TGTGCCAGCAGTTACTCGCGGACTAGCGGGAGGGTAGCGAATGAGCAGTTCTTC. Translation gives CASSYSRTSGRVANEQFF.

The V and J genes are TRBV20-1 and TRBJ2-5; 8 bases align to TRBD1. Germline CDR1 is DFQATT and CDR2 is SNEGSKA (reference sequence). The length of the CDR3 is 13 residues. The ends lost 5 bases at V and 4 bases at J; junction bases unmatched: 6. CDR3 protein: CSARGQGRETQYF. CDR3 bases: TGCAGTGCTCGCGGACAGGGTCGAGAGACCCAGTACTTC.